This paragraph covers one T cell receptor beta chain sequence. In the source study's methods: Reference gene primer amplification yielded estimated nucleated cell counts. Sequencing used immunoSEQ multiplex PCR; TCRdb keeps in-frame clones, though not all of them. The D gene and trimming were derived from the DNA, and the V and J assignments and clone size from that table. The sample shows about 130,000 clones, about four fifths of them seen only once. The data were taken from a study of blood T cell repertoires in COVID-19. Across the whole study: Acute and convalescent COVID-19 specimens originated in the United States, Italy and Spain.

The sample was peripheral blood. The source is a human donor in a cohort sampled during active COVID-19.

The CDR3 spells CAREQGNQPQHF. Here the CDR3 DNA reads TGTGCCAGGGAACAGGGAAATCAGCCCCAGCATTTT. V usage is TRBV19 and J usage is TRBJ1-5; D may be TRBD1 (6 bases). The V gene lost 9 bases and the J gene lost 4 bases, with 10 bases spanning the gap. Per the germline V gene, CDR1 is LNHDA and CDR2 is SQIVND (reference sequence). The CDR3 has 12 amino acids.